The 2 T cell receptor beta chains listed next were all sequenced from one sample in a study of regulatory T cells in long-lasting Graves disease. Combining iRepertoire HTBI primers with Arm-PCR of CDR3 regions, the authors built TCR beta libraries. MiXCR was run by TCRdb on the multiplex PCR reads, yielding one entry per CDR3 protein. Of about 350,000 distinct CDR3 sequences listed, 16% are singletons. As to time point: newly diagnosed GD, antithyroid drugs for less than 3 months. Researchers made the TCR library from RNA that was extracted from PBMCs. The sample was also reused in another study, on T cells in Graves' hyperthyroidism and ophthalmopathy.

Sequences were derived from peripheral blood mononuclear cells (PBMCs), sampled at new diagnosis, from a patient treated with antithyroid drugs. The source is a man between 35 and 55 years old with Graves disease.

This clonotype has a count of ten or more. V is TRBV27 and J is TRBJ2-5; either TRBD1 or TRBD2 may fit D (5 bases each). The CDR3 has 14 residues. With 6 bases removed from V and 5 bases from J, the gap between germline ends came to 16 bases. Germline V gene data show CDR1 as MNHEY and CDR2 as SMNVEV (reference sequence). The CDR3 coding sequence is TGTGCCAGCAGCTCCCAATGGGGCGGGGAGACCCAGTACTTC. Translating gives CASSSQWGGETQYF.

This clonotype has ten or more counts. The chain recombines TRBV2 with TRBJ2-2, with TRBD2 matching 9 bases. Germline V gives CDR1 SNHLY, CDR2 FYNNEI. V dropped 6 bases and J dropped 6; count of bases not matched to a gene: 8. The CDR3 length is 15 residues. The CDR3 spells CASSPLAGRSGELFF. For the CDR3, the DNA is TGTGCCAGCAGCCCCCTAGCGGGGAGATCCGGGGAGCTGTTTTTT.